This T cell receptor beta chain was observed in a study of OX40 agonist ivuxolimab in advanced cancers. On the study more broadly: Patients undergoing dose escalation presented with hepatocellular carcinoma, melanoma, renal cell or head and neck cancer. Participants could have had prior anti-PD-1, anti-PD-L1 or anti-CTLA-4 therapy, and about 40% had some. Study results and caveats: Clonal expansion among partial responders at 0.1-3.0 mg/kg ranked near the lowest.

V was clipped by 2 bases and J by 2 bases; unmatched bases: 9. CDR3 length: 16 amino acids. Per germline, CDR1 MNHEY and CDR2 SVGAGI. Comments on this clone: Antigen unknown.

Profiling relied on immunoSEQ multiplex PCR, and the TCRdb table lists in-frame clones only, not all of them. The table records tens of thousands of clones, roughly 90% of them present only once. J is TRBJ2-7 and V is TRBV6-5; 7 bases align to TRBD1. The sequence came from an adult with an advanced solid tumor such as melanoma, head and neck, liver or kidney cancer. The specimen was CD4+ or CD8+ T cells sorted from blood, collected in a trial of the OX40 agonist ivuxolimab. Here the CDR3 reads CASSYQTGTATYEQYF. DNA of the CDR3: TGTGCCAGCAGTTACCAAACCGGGACAGCGACCTACGAGCAGTACTTC.